This is a list of T cell receptor beta chains from one sample in a study of cytomegalovirus exposure and HLA in healthy donors. Assay used: immunoSEQ multiplex PCR; TCRdb lists only in-frame clones, some missing. The sample includes 260,000 or so clones, 90% seen only once; the top ten take around 3.3%. The source material was PBMCs. The receptors come from a woman aged 25-40 years in good health and CMV-seronegative. CDR3s leave out the opening cysteine and the closing phenylalanine or tryptophan. D genes are given only for firm matches.

>NA|TRBV9
ASSVGHRVNTEAF
>TRBD1|TRBV5-1
ASSYGTGVSYEQY
>NA|TRBV7-2
ASSLVVGGFYGYT
>TRBD1|TRBV5-8
ASGYPGTGDTGELF
>TRBD2|TRBV7-6
ASRLLAGGDEQF
>NA|TRBV6-5
ATLGGFGYEQY
>TRBD2|TRBV6-5
ATGRAGGPYNEQF
>NA|TRBV27
ASSQVNQPQH
>NA|TRBV28
ASSKLRGRRGDEQY
>TRBD2|TRBV5-6
ASSLRLGGSYEQY
>TRBD2|TRBV4-1
ASTLLAGVTYNEQF
>TRBD1|TRBV2
ASIPEGDRVNRYEQF
>TRBD1|TRBV19
ASSPPYRGSNQPQH
>TRBD1|TRBV11-3
ASSLEILGQGKADTQY
>NA|TRBV4-1
ASSLSPDFDYEQY
>NA|TRBV11-3
ASSLDLGGRGTEAF
>TRBD2|TRBV11-2
ASRDRLAAPYEQY
>NA|TRBV2
ASSAEQGAYEQY
>TRBD2|TRBV25-1
ASGRLAGVPDTQY
>TRBD1|TRBV13
ASSVGQPRAEQY
>NA|TRBV27
ASSSITGTTMNTEAF
>NA|TRBV7-3
ASSFGGTDTQY
>TRBD1|TRBV15
ATSRVRGTGVADTQY
>TRBD1|TRBV27
ASSLDRGREKLF
>NA|TRBV11-3
ASSLDEGEWGYT
>NA|TRBV7-2
ASSLRGASSYEQY
>TRBD1|TRBV4-1
ASSQRTGLSSYEQY
>NA|TRBV9
ASSGRNQETQY
>TRBD2|TRBV12-5
ASGLMLLAGVWNTGELF
>NA|TRBV10-3
AISDVVPGELF
>TRBD1|TRBV5-1
ASSAGTGHYNYGYT
>NA|TRBV6-6
ASSYSDNEQF
>NA|TRBV7-2
ASSLVGGPTDTQY
>NA|TRBV6-5
ASSYHAKWGNTEAF
>NA|TRBV5-4
ASSLSGSEAF
>NA|TRBV28
ASSFTVRQF
>NA|TRBV18
ASSPSRDTQY
>TRBD2|TRBV27
ASSFLAGSGETQY